These 22 T cell receptor beta chains share one sample of origin, sequenced in a study of cytomegalovirus exposure and HLA in healthy donors. The PCR made use of 60 Vbeta and 13 Jbeta primers. Assay used: immunoSEQ multiplex PCR; TCRdb lists only in-frame clones, some missing. Of about 98,000 clones listed, around four fifths are singletons. Sequenced input: PBMCs. The receptors were sampled from a female donor in good health and CMV-seropositive.

J is TRBJ2-7 and V is TRBV5-8; D gene ambiguous. CDR1 and CDR2 (germline): SGHTS, YDEGEE. V was cut by 0 bases and J by 3 bases, with 7 bases left in between. CDR3 size: 13 residues. The CDR3 bases are TGTGCCAGCAGCTTGGGTGCAGTCTACGAGCAGTACTTC. Translation: CASSLGAVYEQYF.

The chain uses TRBV6-5 and TRBJ2-3; no reliable D call. CDR1 and CDR2 from the germline V gene are MNHEY and SVGAGI. There are 13 residues in the CDR3. Trimming took 5 bases from V and 6 from J, leaving 12 bases between them. The CDR3 loop reads CASSRPFGDTQYF. In DNA, the CDR3 is TGTGCCAGCAGTAGGCCTTTCGGGGATACGCAGTATTTT.

This clone was counted a few times. The chain has TRBV5-8 and TRBJ2-2; perhaps TRBD2 as D (5 bases). The CDR3 extends over 17 amino acids. Trimming shortened V by 4 bases and J by 5 bases, and 21 bases separated the two germline ends. Germline V gene data show CDR1 as SGHTS and CDR2 as YDEGEE. CDR3: CASSPRGGLWVTGELFF. The CDR3 DNA reads TGTGCCAGCAGCCCCCGAGGCGGGTTATGGGTAACCGGGGAGCTGTTTTTT.

This chain links TRBV30 with TRBJ2-5, with D perhaps matching TRBD2 (5 bases). The germline V gene has CDR1 GTSNPN and CDR2 SVGIG (reference sequence). Deletions cut 3 bases from V and 5 bases from J, with 10 bases between. This CDR3 comprises 12 residues. CDR3 coding DNA: TGTGCCTGGAGCCCAAGAGGGGAGACCCAGTACTTC. It yields the protein CAWSPRGETQYF.

This chain links TRBV30 with TRBJ1-4; D unclear. V was clipped by 2 bases and J by 5 bases, with 6 bases between them. The germline V gene encodes CDR1 GTSNPN and CDR2 SVGIG (reference sequence). This CDR3 has 12 residues. CDR3 nucleotides: TGTGCCTGGAGTCAAGAGAATGAAAAACTGTTTTTT. As protein: CAWSQENEKLFF. Looking up the rest from reference TRBV30 and TRBJ1-4 gives the full variable domain: SQTIHQWPATLVQPVGSPLSLECTVEGTSNPNLYWYRQAAGRGLQLLFYSVGIGQISSEVPQNLSASRPQDRQFILSSKKLLLSDSGFYLCAWSQENEKLFFGSGTQLSVL.

The chain is built from TRBV5-1 and TRBJ2-5, with D possibly being TRBD2 (5 bases). Germline lookup yields CDR1 SGHRS and CDR2 YFSETQ. The V end lost 4 bases, the J end lost 7 bases, and 23 bases lay between the germline ends. This CDR3 spans 16 amino acids. In nucleotides, the CDR3 is TGCGCCAGCAGCGCGTCCGCTAAGAAGCCTGAGGGGACCCAGTACTTC. Its translation: CASSASAKKPEGTQYF.

The chain recombines TRBV28 with TRBJ1-5, with a weak D call TRBD1 (6 bases). CDR1 and CDR2 (germline): MDHEN, SYDVKM. Deletions cut 2 bases from V and 3 bases from J, with 11 bases between. The CDR3 is made up of 15 amino acids. CDR3 nucleotides: TGTGCCAGCAGTTTACCTGGGGGGGCCAATCAGCCCCAGCATTTT. It codes for CASSLPGGANQPQHF.

V usage is TRBV28 and J usage is TRBJ2-3; maybe TRBD2 (5 bases). Trimming removed 1 base at V and 0 bases at J, with 17 bases between. CDR1 is MDHEN, CDR2 SYDVKM, per germline. CDR3 size: 18 residues. CDR3 residues: CASSLSPGLGTSTDTQYF. The CDR3 region has the DNA TGTGCCAGCAGTTTATCCCCAGGACTGGGAACTAGCACAGATACGCAGTATTTT.

This clone was counted a single time. The V and J genes are TRBV6-5 and TRBJ2-7, with a weak D call TRBD2 (7 bases). Germline CDR1 reads MNHEY; CDR2 reads SVGAGI. V was pared by 4 bases and J by 2 bases, with 15 bases between. CDR3 size: 15 residues. This chain's CDR3 is CASSWSQGGTYEQYF. The DNA of the CDR3 is TGTGCCAGCAGTTGGTCACAGGGAGGGACCTACGAGCAGTACTTC.

This clone was counted only a few times. The chain employs TRBV19 and TRBJ1-1, with a tentative D call TRBD1 (5 bases). This CDR3 is 16 amino acids long. CDR1 is LNHDA, CDR2 SQIVND, per germline (reference sequence). Trimming pared 1 base from V and 0 bases from J, leaving 12 bases between. The CDR3 is CASSIVPRQMNTEAFF. For the CDR3, the DNA is TGTGCCAGTAGTATAGTCCCCCGACAGATGAACACTGAAGCTTTCTTT.

The chain recombines TRBV29-1 with TRBJ1-2; 8 bases line up with TRBD1. This CDR3 contains 13 residues. Germline lookup yields CDR1 SQVTM and CDR2 ANQGSEA. The V and J ends lost 3 bases and 5 bases, in that order; junction bases with no gene match: 5. This chain's CDR3 is CSVDARGLYGYTF. In nucleotides, the CDR3 is TGCAGCGTTGATGCCAGGGGGCTTTATGGCTACACCTTC.

The chain carries TRBV6-1 and TRBJ1-4; D may be TRBD1 (6 bases). Trimming removed 7 bases at V and 7 bases at J, with 16 bases between. From germline, CDR1 is MNHNS and CDR2 SASEGT. The CDR3 has 14 amino acids. The CDR3 sequence: CASTAVRGVEKLFF. The CDR3 DNA is TGTGCCAGCACGGCGGTCAGGGGAGTTGAAAAACTGTTTTTT.

The V call is TRBV7-9, the J call TRBJ2-1; 16 bases are a match to TRBD2. The CDR3 runs 17 residues. Germline-derived CDR1 and CDR2 are SEHNR and FQNEAQ (reference sequence). Germline trimming cut 5 bases from V and 4 bases from J; bases unmatched to any gene: 5. The CDR3 here is CASSGGGLAGGYNEQFF. In nucleotides, the CDR3 is TGTGCCAGCAGCGGGGGGGGACTAGCGGGAGGGTACAATGAGCAGTTCTTC.

The chain employs TRBV27 and TRBJ1-1, with 9 bases matching TRBD1. The ends lost 6 bases at V and 0 bases at J; junction bases unmatched: 2. This CDR3 region has 14 residues. Germline V gene lookup returns CDR1 MNHEY and CDR2 SMNVEV (reference sequence). CDR3 coding DNA: TGTGCCAGCAGAACAGGGGGCATGAACACTGAAGCTTTCTTT. Amino acids: CASRTGGMNTEAFF.

The CDR3 DNA reads as TGTGCCAGCCGAGGGTCTTACAGGGGCTACGAGCAGTACTTC. This gives the protein CASRGSYRGYEQYF. The rearrangement joins TRBV28 to TRBJ2-7; 7 bases map to TRBD1. Germline loops: CDR1 MDHEN, CDR2 SYDVKM. With V trimmed by 8 bases and J by 3 bases, 10 bases remained unmatched. This CDR3 has 14 residues.

V gene TRBV6-4 combines with J gene TRBJ1-2; D is uncertain. This CDR3 has 12 amino acids. Germline V gene sequence: CDR1 MRHNA, CDR2 SNTAGT. Trimming shortened V by 6 bases and J by 0 bases, and 5 bases separated the two germline ends. DNA of the CDR3: TGTGCCAGCAGGGCCGCTAACTATGGCTACACCTTC. The encoded protein is CASRAANYGYTF.

A single count supports this clone. The chain is built from TRBV2 and TRBJ1-5, with TRBD1 identical over 7 bases. Trimming at V came to 10 bases and at J to 0 bases, leaving 6 bases not matched to a gene. There are 14 residues in the CDR3. CDR1 is SNHLY and CDR2 is FYNNEI in the germline V gene. The CDR3 DNA sequence: TGTGCCACCGCGGACAGGATTAGCAATCAGCCCCAGCATTTT. Translating it yields CATADRISNQPQHF.

The CDR3 region has the DNA TGTGCAAGTCGCTCAAGTGGGGAGGACAGGGGGCTTTATGGCTACACCTTC. Translated: CASRSSGEDRGLYGYTF. This chain connects TRBV12-2 to TRBJ1-2; the table's D call of TRBD1 was not tested on the DNA. TRBV12-2 is labeled a pseudogene. The CDR3 is 17 residues long.

This chain connects TRBV27 to TRBJ1-6; TRBD1 is a possible D gene (6 bases). V lost 6 bases, J lost 10 bases, and 16 bases lay in between. The germline V gene encodes CDR1 MNHEY and CDR2 SMNVEV (reference sequence). CDR3 length equals 14 residues. The CDR3 DNA sequence: TGTGCCAGCAGGCCACCAGGGGATCGGTCACCCCTCCACTTT. Translating gives CASRPPGDRSPLHF.

The chain uses TRBV2 and TRBJ1-5; 9 positions match TRBD1. After removal of 5 bases from V and 1 base from J, the junction contained 15 bases not matched to a gene. CDR1 is SNHLY, CDR2 FYNNEI, per germline. CDR3 length equals 19 residues. CDR3 residues: CASSLTWGTGGVSNQPQHF. The CDR3 coding sequence is TGTGCCAGCAGTCTCACTTGGGGCACAGGGGGCGTAAGCAATCAGCCCCAGCATTTT.

This rearrangement joins TRBV5-4 to TRBJ1-2; TRBD1 matches at 9 bases. The CDR3 sequence is 15 residues long. The V gene's germline CDR1 is SGHNT and CDR2 YYREEE (reference sequence). J was trimmed by 8 bases and V by 0 bases; bases with no gene match: 8. The CDR3 DNA reads TGTGCCAGCAGCTTGGAAACAGGGGGCGCCGGGGGCTACACCTTC. This gives the protein CASSLETGGAGGYTF.

The chain combines TRBV28 with TRBJ2-1; 8 nucleotides agree with TRBD2. CDR1 MDHEN and CDR2 SYDVKM come from the germline V gene. The CDR3 has 15 residues. Trimming took 7 bases from V and 4 from J; bases not matched to a gene: 9. The CDR3 region is CASITSGDRYNEQFF. CDR3 DNA sequence: TGTGCCAGCATCACTAGCGGCGATAGGTACAATGAGCAGTTCTTC.